The rows below give T cell receptor beta chains drawn from one sample of a study of blood T cell repertoires in COVID-19. Here immunoSEQ multiplex PCR was the method, and the copy in TCRdb shows in-frame clones only, minus some. Of approximately 240,000 clones listed, nearly 85% are singletons. Material for sequencing was peripheral blood. The receptors here all came from a human donor in a cohort sampled during active COVID-19. Each CDR3 is given with its conserved first and last residue. D genes are given only for firm matches. Expanded clones are given a class, and other clones once, few, many or no size at all.

j_call: TRBJ2-1
v_call: TRBV28
clone_size: .
d_call: TRBD2
cdr3_aa: CASSLSGRAGGRNEQFF

j_call: TRBJ2-7
v_call: TRBV9
clone_size: .
d_call: .
cdr3_aa: CASSVVGAGEQYF

j_call: TRBJ2-7
v_call: TRBV5-5
clone_size: .
d_call: TRBD2
cdr3_aa: CASSLGLVMYF

j_call: TRBJ2-1
v_call: TRBV2
clone_size: .
d_call: TRBD2
cdr3_aa: CASSETSGGYNEQFF

j_call: TRBJ2-1
v_call: TRBV2
clone_size: .
d_call: TRBD1
cdr3_aa: CASSEETGVYNEQFF

j_call: TRBJ2-3
v_call: TRBV19
clone_size: .
d_call: TRBD2
cdr3_aa: CASSDGTSGADTQYF

j_call: TRBJ2-2
v_call: TRBV12-5
clone_size: once
d_call: TRBD2
cdr3_aa: CASGPGTSGLNTGELFF

j_call: TRBJ2-5
v_call: TRBV5-1
clone_size: .
d_call: .
cdr3_aa: CASSLGVRETQYF

j_call: TRBJ2-1
v_call: TRBV12-3/TRBV12-4
clone_size: .
d_call: TRBD1
cdr3_aa: CASAVGTVNEQFF

j_call: TRBJ1-4
v_call: TRBV28
clone_size: .
d_call: TRBD1
cdr3_aa: CASSQGELEKLFF

j_call: TRBJ1-2
v_call: TRBV11-2
clone_size: once
d_call: TRBD1
cdr3_aa: CASSSGQSVYGYTF

j_call: TRBJ1-2
v_call: TRBV7-8
clone_size: .
d_call: .
cdr3_aa: CASSSWGNRETNYGYTF

j_call: TRBJ1-2
v_call: TRBV30
clone_size: .
d_call: TRBD1
cdr3_aa: CAWSETGDGYTF